The 21 T cell receptor beta chains listed next were all sequenced from one sample in a study of blood T cell repertoires in COVID-19 (dated by TCRdb to the early 2020s). Receptors were amplified or captured by the immunoSEQ multiplex PCR assay. This is the immuneACCESS table as TCRdb keeps it, with only in-frame sequences that have V and J called. A part of the clones is gone; compared with another copy, unresolved V genes explain less than half, and the rest is unexplained. This sample comprises just over 45,000 clones, around 86% of them detected only once. Jointly, the top ten make up less than 5.5% of the sample. The source material was peripheral blood. Source of these receptors: a human donor in a cohort sampled during active COVID-19.

The chain uses TRBV5-1 and TRBJ2-7, with D possibly being TRBD1 (5 bases). This CDR3 comprises 14 residues. Germline V lookup: CDR1 SGHRS, CDR2 YFSETQ. The V end lost 4 bases, the J end lost 6 bases, and 17 bases lay between the germline ends. CDR3 loop: CASSHEEGETEQYF. DNA for the CDR3: TGCGCCAGCAGCCACGAAGAAGGGGAAACCGAGCAGTACTTC.

In its sample, this clone was seen once. This rearrangement joins TRBV19 to TRBJ2-7, with 14 bases matching TRBD2. The CDR3 is made up of 17 amino acids. J lost 2 bases, V lost 3 bases, and 6 bases had no gene match. Germline values: CDR1 LNHDA, CDR2 SQIVND (reference sequence). DNA of the CDR3: TGTGCCAGTAGTATGGGAAGGACTAGCGGGAGGACCTACGAGCAGTACTTC. Translating gives CASSMGRTSGRTYEQYF.

The chain joins TRBV7-9 to TRBJ2-7, with TRBD1 identical over 8 bases. The V and J ends lost 0 bases and 3 bases, in that order; junction bases with no gene match: 13. This CDR3 is 18 amino acids long. Germline V gene sequence: CDR1 SEHNR, CDR2 FQNEAQ (reference sequence). The CDR3 here is CASSLAGVGRGLHYEQYF. The DNA for the CDR3 is TGTGCCAGCAGCTTAGCTGGGGTTGGCAGGGGGCTACACTACGAGCAGTACTTC.

In its sample, this clone was seen a few times. The chain links TRBV27 to TRBJ1-5, with 7 nucleotides matching TRBD1. From germline, CDR1 is MNHEY and CDR2 SMNVEV (reference sequence). V was pared by 5 bases and J by 5 bases, with 3 bases of the junction left unmatched. The CDR3 sequence is 13 residues long. CDR3 amino acids: CASSTGAHQPQHF. The CDR3 DNA follows: TGTGCCAGCAGTACAGGGGCACATCAGCCCCAGCATTTT.

This chain joins TRBV3-1 (or the pseudogene TRBV3-2) and TRBJ2-6, with no clear D. Deletions cut 1 base from V and 1 base from J, with 5 bases between. This CDR3 is built from 15 residues. Germline V gene data show CDR1 as LGHDT and CDR2 as YNNKEL (reference sequence). CDR3 sequence: CASSQVASGANVLTF. CDR3 nucleotides: TGTGCCAGCAGCCAAGTAGCTTCTGGGGCCAACGTCCTGACTTTC.

The gene calls are TRBV6-1 and TRBJ1-3; D remains unclear. The V and J ends lost 0 bases and 0 bases respectively, with 9 bases between them. The CDR3 length is 16 residues. Germline lookup yields CDR1 MNHNS and CDR2 SASEGT. This chain's CDR3 is CASSEASGSSGNTIYF. The CDR3 DNA is TGTGCCAGCAGTGAAGCATCGGGGTCCTCTGGAAACACCATATATTTT.

V usage is TRBV15 and J usage is TRBJ2-3, with D possibly TRBD1 on 6 matching bases. The germline gives CDR1 LNHNV, CDR2 YYDKDF (reference sequence). This CDR3 spans 17 amino acids. Deletions cut 0 bases from V and 1 base from J, with 14 bases between. The CDR3 nucleotides are TGTGCCACCAGCAGAGATCGTCAACCAGGGGGCACAGATACGCAGTATTTT. It is translated as CATSRDRQPGGTDTQYF.

The rearrangement links TRBV5-1 to TRBJ1-6; D perhaps matches TRBD1 (6 bases). Per germline, CDR1 SGHRS and CDR2 YFSETQ. The CDR3 sequence is 15 residues long. V lost 1 base, J lost 2 bases, and 7 bases lay in between. The CDR3 loop is CASSLTGPYNSPLHF. For the CDR3, the DNA is TGCGCCAGCAGCTTGACAGGGCCCTATAATTCACCCCTCCACTTT. Full variable domain (missing parts from reference TRBV5-1 and TRBJ1-6): KAGVTQTPRYLIKTRGQQVTLSCSPISGHRSVSWYQQTPGQGLQFLFEYFSETQRNKGNFPGRFSGRQFSNSRSEMNVSTLELGDSALYLCASSLTGPYNSPLHFGNGTRLTVT.

This clone was recorded once. The genes are TRBV6-2 or TRBV6-3 and TRBJ2-1, with 9 nucleotides matching TRBD2. Losses at the gene ends were 2 bases for V and 7 bases for J; bases not matched to a gene: 3. Germline CDR1 reads MNHEY; CDR2 reads SVGEGT. The CDR3 spans 14 residues. The DNA of the CDR3 is TGTGCCAGCAGTTACAGGGGACTAGCAAATGAGCAGTTCTTC. Protein product: CASSYRGLANEQFF.

The V and J genes are TRBV5-8 and TRBJ2-5, with 10 positions matching TRBD2. Trimming cost V 7 bases and J 2 bases; bases outside gene matches: 11. CDR1 and CDR2 from the germline V gene are SGHTS and YDEGEE. This CDR3 comprises 16 residues. The chain's CDR3 is CASVPGLAKLQETQYF. Here the CDR3 DNA reads TGTGCCAGCGTACCGGGACTAGCGAAATTGCAAGAGACCCAGTACTTC.

The chain recombines TRBV7-6 with TRBJ2-5, with 8 bases fitting TRBD1. From germline, CDR1 is SGHVS and CDR2 FNYEAQ. With 5 bases clipped from V and 2 bases from J, the junction kept 7 bases outside the gene matches. The CDR3 is made up of 15 amino acids. This CDR3 is CASSTYRDRQETQYF. In DNA form, the CDR3 reads TGTGCCAGCAGCACGTACCGGGACAGGCAAGAGACCCAGTACTTC. The whole variable domain, filled in from reference TRBV7-6 and TRBJ2-5, reads GAGVSQSPRYKVTKRGQDVALRCDPISGHVSLYWYRQALGQGPEFLTYFNYEAQQDKSGLPNDRFSAERPEGSISTLTIQRTEQRDSAMYRCASSTYRDRQETQYFGPGTRLLVL.

The J gene is TRBJ2-3, the V gene TRBV11-3; 11 bases align to TRBD2. V lost 3 bases and J lost 4; bases outside the gene matches: 9. CDR1 and CDR2 (germline): SGHNT, YENEEA. The CDR3 consists of 17 residues. The CDR3 coding sequence is TGTGCCAGCAGCTTTAGGTCTAGCGGGAGGAAGGCAGATACGCAGTATTTT. Translated, it gives CASSFRSSGRKADTQYF.

This chain joins TRBV5-1 and TRBJ2-7; 9 bases align to TRBD2. After removal of 1 base from V and 2 bases from J, the junction contained 13 bases not matched to a gene. This CDR3 spans 18 amino acids. The germline V gene has CDR1 SGHRS and CDR2 YFSETQ. CDR3 sequence (DNA): TGCGCCAGCAGCTTGCTCGTATCCGGGGCTAGCGGGACCTACGAGCAGTACTTC. Translating gives CASSLLVSGASGTYEQYF. Variable domain in full (rest from reference TRBV5-1 and TRBJ2-7): KAGVTQTPRYLIKTRGQQVTLSCSPISGHRSVSWYQQTPGQGLQFLFEYFSETQRNKGNFPGRFSGRQFSNSRSEMNVSTLELGDSALYLCASSLLVSGASGTYEQYFGPGTRLTVT.

The chain combines TRBV10-3 with TRBJ2-3, with TRBD2 identical over 15 bases. This CDR3 is 16 amino acids long. Trimming cost V 6 bases and J 5 bases; bases outside gene matches: 6. Germline CDR1 ENHRY, CDR2 SYGVKD. The CDR3 DNA sequence: TGTGCCATCAGCAGGAGGACTAGCGGGAGGGAAGATACGCAGTATTTT. It is translated as CAISRRTSGREDTQYF.

The CDR3 coding sequence is TGTGCCAGCAACAAGGACAGGGAGAATGAAGCTTTCTTT. Amino acid sequence: CASNKDRENEAFF. This chain joins TRBV2 and TRBJ1-1, with 8 bases aligning to TRBD1. After removal of 7 bases from V and 7 bases from J, the junction contained 8 bases not matched to a gene. Germline assignment: CDR1 SNHLY and CDR2 FYNNEI. The CDR3 runs to 13 residues. Full variable domain (missing parts from reference TRBV2 and TRBJ1-1): EPEVTQTPSHQVTQMGQEVILRCVPISNHLYFYWYRQILGQKVEFLVSFYNNEISEKSEIFDDQFSVERPDGSNFTLKIRSTKLEDSAMYFCASNKDRENEAFFGQGTRLTVV.

This sequence joins TRBV6-5 and TRBJ2-7; TRBD2 agrees at 7 bases. The ends lost 4 bases at V and 6 bases at J; junction bases unmatched: 0. The CDR3 is 11 residues long. CDR1 and CDR2 (germline): MNHEY, SVGAGI. The CDR3 protein is CASSSGGEQYF. For the CDR3, the DNA is TGTGCCAGCAGTTCGGGGGGCGAGCAGTACTTC.

The chain employs TRBV2 and TRBJ2-2, with 9 bases aligning to TRBD1. This CDR3 contains 17 residues. Germline trimming cut 4 bases from V and 6 bases from J; bases unmatched to any gene: 12. The V gene's germline CDR1 is SNHLY and CDR2 FYNNEI. The CDR3 DNA is TGTGCCAGCAGTGCTGGCCGGGACAGGGATATTTCCGGGGAGCTGTTTTTT. Its protein is CASSAGRDRDISGELFF.

The rearrangement uses TRBV28 and TRBJ2-7; 8 bases map to TRBD2. The CDR3 totals 15 residues. The J segment lost 3 bases and the V segment lost 8 bases, leaving 12 bases of the junction unmatched. CDR1 is MDHEN and CDR2 is SYDVKM in the germline V gene. The CDR3: CASELGAGAVYEQYF. The CDR3 DNA reads TGTGCCAGCGAGTTGGGAGCGGGAGCCGTCTACGAGCAGTACTTC.

The CDR3 sequence: CASSLDPSGSYEQYF. The CDR3 bases are TGCGCCAGCAGCTTGGACCCTAGCGGGAGTTACGAGCAGTACTTC. The chain links TRBV5-1 to TRBJ2-7; 10 bases match TRBD2. CDR1 and CDR2 from the germline V gene are SGHRS and YFSETQ. Trimming cost V 0 bases and J 4 bases; bases outside gene matches: 4. This CDR3 is built from 15 residues.

The rearrangement uses TRBV5-6 and TRBJ1-2; D is possibly TRBD1 (6 bases). Germline V gives CDR1 SGHDT, CDR2 YYEEEE. V was shortened by 2 bases and J by 8 bases, with 13 bases between the two germline ends. This CDR3 has 13 residues. CDR3 protein: CASSLTGWEGYTF. The CDR3 coding sequence is TGTGCCAGCAGCTTAACAGGGTGGGAAGGCTACACCTTC.

This clone showed up just once. The chain combines TRBV7-9 with TRBJ1-4; 12 bases match TRBD1. V lost 3 bases to trimming and J lost 4 bases; unmatched junction nucleotides: 9. The germline V gene encodes CDR1 SEHNR and CDR2 FQNEAQ (reference sequence). This CDR3 region has 18 residues. The CDR3 loop reads CASSFTRDRGQYNEKLFF. CDR3 DNA: TGTGCCAGCAGCTTTACCCGGGACAGGGGGCAATATAATGAAAAACTGTTTTTT.